The rows below give T cell receptor beta chains drawn from one sample of a study of shared clonotypes between healthy human individuals. The protocol was immunoSEQ multiplex PCR, while the TCRdb copy is restricted to in-frame clones and leaves out a portion. The sample yields approximately 100,000 clones, 68% seen once. Sequenced: memory CD8+ T cells sorted from blood. All receptors come from a woman in her twenties or thirties in good health. The conserved cysteine and the conserved F or W are not part of the CDR3 here.

v_call cdr3_aa
TRBV30 AWSVAHKQETQY
TRBV29-1 SVPSRADTQY
TRBV6-4 ASSDSQRGDSNEQF
TRBV14 ASSQVQGIGELF
TRBV4-1 ASSQEQDSYNEQF
TRBV5-1 ASSLEGTQPQH
TRBV19 ASSIWDTSNQPQH
TRBV10-3 AISESLDADTQY
TRBV27 ASSWAGTGGGYNEQF
TRBV6-5 ASSEGQESTEAF
TRBV11-2 ASSSGGGAYEQY
TRBV28 ASSFFARTVDLDQPQH
TRBV5-1 ASSLQGQQGYGYT
TRBV25-1 ASSEGGEGRAVNEQF
TRBV6-6 ASRPTGGNQPQH
TRBV6-1 ASRPEDQPQH
TRBV2 ATRAFADTQY
TRBV5-1 ASSFGDRDTGELF
TRBV11-2 ASSRELDRGEAF
TRBV27 ASSGGQGKNIQY
TRBV16 ASSQSWRHLSNQPQH
TRBV4-1 ASSQDRGTEAF
TRBV6-4 ASSGTGDTGELF
TRBV5-4 ASSLRTGGAWDKDTQY
TRBV30 AWSIGGARGQPQH
TRBV11-3 ASSLDRPSFYEQY
TRBV5-1 ASSPGQPGSYEQY
TRBV7-8 ASSLIPGGAYEQY
TRBV27 ASSRDRSSSSGNTIY
TRBV5-4 ASSTQSVNTEAF
TRBV28 ASSLGYRGFYQPQH
TRBV6-1 ASSDEQGGNQPQH
TRBV25-1 ASSQGLMVGELF
TRBV18 ASSPPLRQGEQF
TRBV10-3 AISELPQDRNQPQH
TRBV6-6 ASSYMEGVGEQY
TRBV5-4 ASSLRGADTQY
TRBV6-6 ASSSDREPYQPQH
TRBV5-6 ASSGTESTDTQY
TRBV5-1 ASSLTAGTLYEQY
TRBV2 ASGGAGLVTYEQY
TRBV4-2 ASSKRIGLPHYEQY
TRBV5-5 ASSLAGGIGANVLT
TRBV4-2 ASSSTGGSGPDTQY
TRBV10-3 ANGGDASRPSSYNEQF
TRBV19 ASSIEGMNTEAF
TRBV13 ASSSSGGGYNEQF
TRBV5-6 ASSLNGLAGYNEQF
TRBV4-1 ASSPGRGQADQPQH
TRBV11-2 ASSLGQNIPSGNTIY